The 2 T cell receptor beta chains listed next were all sequenced from one sample in a study of metastatic and nonmetastatic thyroid tumors. Prior to thyroid surgery, none of the patients had received any treatment. TCRdb re-clonotyped the PCR reads through MiXCR. This table has roughly 42,000 clones, over 15% appearing once. Sequenced sample: tumor tissue. The receptors originated from a female donor with papillary thyroid cancer or a benign thyroid nodule (not recorded which). Some clones in this sample may be carry-over from other donors' samples.

The V gene is TRBV7-3, the J gene TRBJ2-1; unclear D gene. The V gene lost 1 base and the J gene lost 3 bases, with 7 bases spanning the gap. The CDR3 totals 14 residues. Germline V lookup: CDR1 SGHTA, CDR2 FQGTGA. The CDR3 loop is CASSLSGDYNEQFF. The CDR3 DNA sequence: TGTGCCAGCAGCTTAAGTGGGGACTACAATGAGCAGTTCTTC.

This clone occurred many times. In the same sample, other DNA sequences code for this CDR3. The rearrangement uses TRBV4-2 and TRBJ2-3; D may be TRBD1 or TRBD2 (5 bases each). This CDR3 contains 17 residues. Germline V gene lookup returns CDR1 LGHNA and CDR2 YNFKEQ. Trimming pared 6 bases from V and 3 bases from J, leaving 22 bases between. CDR3 DNA: TGTGCCAGCAGGCTGGGACCCACGGGGAAAGTGACAGATACGCAGTATTTT. Its protein is CASRLGPTGKVTDTQYF.